The 14 T cell receptor beta chains listed next were all sequenced from one sample in a study of beta chain features in type 1 diabetes. Investigators reverse transcribed all isolated RNA, so they sequenced expressed TCRB transcripts. Repertoires were generated with immunoSEQ multiplex PCR, while TCRdb's copy carries only in-frame clones and drops some. The sample carries 150,000 to 200,000 clones, about 13% recorded once. The sequenced sample was central memory CD4+ T cells from blood. The receptors stem from a woman between 18 and 29 years old in good health.

V and J are TRBV18 and TRBJ2-1, with D possibly TRBD2 on 5 matching bases. Germline-derived CDR1 and CDR2 are KGHSH and LQKENI. Trimming took 8 bases from V and 8 from J, leaving 16 bases between them. The CDR3 consists of 13 residues. CDR3 sequence reads: CASAYWENDEQFF. CDR3 sequence (DNA): TGTGCCAGCGCCTATTGGGAGAATGATGAGCAGTTCTTC. Using reference TRBV18 and TRBJ2-1 for the parts outside the CDR3, the full variable domain is NAGVMQNPRHLVRRRGQEARLRCSPMKGHSHVYWYRQLPEEGLKFMVYLQKENIIDESGMPKERFSAEFPKEGPSILRIQQVVRGDSAAYFCASAYWENDEQFFGPGTRLTVL.

There are a few counts of this clone. This sequence joins TRBV5-4 and TRBJ2-7; D may be TRBD2 (6 bases). The V gene's germline CDR1 is SGHNT and CDR2 YYREEE (reference sequence). V was trimmed by 4 bases and J by 7 bases, leaving 15 bases between them. The CDR3 has 13 amino acids. CDR3 sequence: CASSAGLASEQYF. CDR3 in DNA: TGTGCCAGCAGCGCGGGACTGGCTTCGGAGCAGTACTTC.

A few counts support this clone. This sequence joins TRBV9 and TRBJ2-1, with 12 bases aligning to TRBD1. The CDR3 runs to 16 residues. The V segment lost 3 bases and the J segment 7 bases; nucleotides outside the gene matches: 8. In germline, CDR1 is SGDLS, CDR2 YYNGEE. The CDR3 loop reads CASSASGQGARNEQFF. For the CDR3, the DNA is TGTGCCAGCAGCGCCTCGGGACAGGGGGCGCGTAATGAGCAGTTCTTC.

This clone was recorded at least ten times. The rearrangement links TRBV5-1 to TRBJ1-1; TRBD1 is a possible D gene (6 bases). V was trimmed by 4 bases and J by 3 bases, leaving 19 bases between them. The CDR3 runs 16 residues. Germline loops: CDR1 SGHRS, CDR2 YFSETQ. This CDR3 reads CASSPTGGASDTEAFF. The CDR3, as DNA: TGCGCCAGCAGCCCGACGGGGGGCGCATCGGACACTGAAGCTTTCTTT.

CDR3 DNA sequence: TGTGCCAGCAGCCCGTTGAGCTCCTACAATGAGCAGTTCTTC. Encoded protein: CASSPLSSYNEQFF. The chain employs TRBV7-6 and TRBJ2-1; no clear D gene. The germline V gene encodes CDR1 SGHVS and CDR2 FNYEAQ. The V end was cut by 5 bases, the J end by 0 bases, with 8 bases between. The CDR3 has 14 amino acids. The whole variable domain, remainder taken from reference TRBV7-6 and TRBJ2-1, is GAGVSQSPRYKVTKRGQDVALRCDPISGHVSLYWYRQALGQGPEFLTYFNYEAQQDKSGLPNDRFSAERPEGSISTLTIQRTEQRDSAMYRCASSPLSSYNEQFFGPGTRLTVL.

CDR3 amino acids: CASSQDLGRTQYF. The CDR3 coding sequence is TGCGCCAGCAGCCAAGATCTAGGCCGGACCCAGTACTTC. The genes are TRBV4-1 and TRBJ2-5, with D unclear. V was shortened by 0 bases and J by 7 bases, with 9 bases between the two germline ends. The CDR3 has 13 amino acids. Germline V gives CDR1 MGHRA, CDR2 YSYEKL.

J is TRBJ2-1 and V is TRBV29-1, with TRBD2 matching 13 bases. In germline, CDR1 is SQVTM, CDR2 ANQGSEA. This CDR3 region has 13 residues. Losses at the gene ends were 5 bases for V and 9 bases for J; bases not matched to a gene: 4. In DNA form, the CDR3 reads TGCAGCGTTCGGACTAGCGGGAGAGGTGAGCAGTTCTTC. Translation: CSVRTSGRGEQFF.

Regarding this clone: Possible read error: a much larger clone is one base away. This specimen includes other DNA sequences encoding the same CDR3. The chain employs TRBV7-3 and TRBJ2-1, with 9 bases lining up with TRBD2. V dropped 2 bases and J dropped 3; count of bases not matched to a gene: 2. The CDR3 has 15 amino acids. Germline V gene data show CDR1 as SGHTA and CDR2 as FQGTGA. CDR3 bases: TGTGCCAGCAGCTTAGGAGCGGGAGGCTACAATGAGCAGTTCTTC. This sequence encodes CASSLGAGGYNEQFF.

The CDR3 coding sequence is TGTGCCAGCAGCTTCTTCAGGGGAGACATTCAGTACTTC. Translating it yields CASSFFRGDIQYF. The chain employs TRBV13 and TRBJ2-4; D is perhaps TRBD1 (6 bases). In germline, CDR1 is PRHDT, CDR2 FYEKMQ (reference sequence). The V gene lost 3 bases and the J gene lost 8 bases, with 11 bases spanning the gap. This CDR3 contains 13 residues.

This sequence joins TRBV9 and TRBJ2-5, with a possible D match to TRBD2 (5 bases). Trimming shortened V by 5 bases and J by 5 bases, and 13 bases separated the two germline ends. The CDR3 sequence is 13 residues long. The germline CDR1 and CDR2 sequences are SGDLS and YYNGEE. The CDR3: CASSGRWEETQYF. CDR3 DNA: TGTGCCAGCAGTGGAAGGTGGGAGGAGACCCAGTACTTC.

This chain links TRBV7-2 with TRBJ2-7, with D tentatively TRBD1 (6 bases). The CDR3 is 16 residues long. V was trimmed by 4 bases and J by 0 bases, leaving 16 bases between them. Looked up from germline, CDR1 is SGHTA and CDR2 is FQGNSA. CDR3 in amino acids: CASSSWRQGNSYEQYF. The CDR3 nucleotides are TGTGCCAGCAGCTCGTGGAGGCAGGGGAACTCCTACGAGCAGTACTTC.

This clone was counted a few times. The sample holds other DNA sequences that translate to the same CDR3. This chain's CDR3 is CASSYATNEKLFF. The CDR3 DNA is TGCGCCAGCAGTTATGCAACTAATGAAAAACTGTTTTTT. This chain connects TRBV5-1 to TRBJ1-4; no firm D call. The CDR3 consists of 13 residues. Between the trimmed V and J ends, which lost 5 bases and 0 bases, there was a span of 5 bases. Germline V gene data show CDR1 as SGHRS and CDR2 as YFSETQ.

This clone appeared a few times. This chain uses TRBV2 with TRBJ2-3, with D possibly matching TRBD2 (7 bases). With 6 bases removed from V and 2 bases from J, the gap between germline ends came to 21 bases. The CDR3 is 17 amino acids. CDR1 is SNHLY and CDR2 is FYNNEI in the germline V gene. The CDR3, as DNA: TGTGCCAGCAGCCCTCCCCCCGGGGGGCCCCACACAGATACGCAGTATTTT. Translated: CASSPPPGGPHTDTQYF.

Regarding this clone: An end of the junction differs from the germline gene, which may be a read error. The CDR3, as DNA: TGTGCTAGCAGCTTAGATACCTACAATGAGCAGTTCTTC. Translating it yields CASSLDTYNEQFF. This chain uses TRBV7-9 with TRBJ2-1; no reliable D call. Germline CDR1 reads SEHNR; CDR2 reads FQNEAQ (reference sequence). This CDR3 has 13 residues.